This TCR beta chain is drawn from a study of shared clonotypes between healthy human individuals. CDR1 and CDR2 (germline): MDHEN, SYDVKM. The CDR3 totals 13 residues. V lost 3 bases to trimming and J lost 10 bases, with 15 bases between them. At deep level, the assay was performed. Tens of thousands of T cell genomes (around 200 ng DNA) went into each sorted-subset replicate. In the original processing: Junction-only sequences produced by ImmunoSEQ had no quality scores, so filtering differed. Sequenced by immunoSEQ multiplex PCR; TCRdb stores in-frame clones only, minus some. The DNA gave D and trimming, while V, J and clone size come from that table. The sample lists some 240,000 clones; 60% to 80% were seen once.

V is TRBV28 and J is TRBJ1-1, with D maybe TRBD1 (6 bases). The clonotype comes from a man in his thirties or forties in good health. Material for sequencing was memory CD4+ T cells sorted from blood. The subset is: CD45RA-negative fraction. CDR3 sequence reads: CASSFYRAEGAFF. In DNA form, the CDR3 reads TGTGCCAGCAGTTTTTACAGGGCCGAGGGAGCTTTCTTT.